Listed here is a single T cell receptor beta chain. Authors' processing steps: Estimation of nucleated cell counts was performed using reference gene primer amplification. Clones were read by immunoSEQ multiplex PCR, and TCRdb kept only the in-frame ones, dropping some. V and J calls and clone size come straight from that table; D and trimming were deduced from the DNA. Among about 220,000 clones listed, roughly 84% were seen once. This record comes from a study of blood T cell repertoires in COVID-19. Looking at the study overall: COVID-19 samples collected from the United States, Italy and Spain covered acute and convalescent phases. Sources were T cells, B-cell-depleted T cells, or PBMCs; the material itself was cDNA or gDNA.

The sample taken for sequencing was peripheral blood. This TCR derives from a woman aged 80 or older with acute or convalescent COVID-19.

The CDR3 loop reads CASSFFLGRDSGYNEQFF. The DNA for the CDR3 is TGTGCCAGCAGCTTTTTTCTAGGGAGGGATTCGGGCTACAATGAGCAGTTCTTC. This chain connects TRBV5-4 to TRBJ2-1, with 7 bases matching TRBD2. V dropped 2 bases and J dropped 3; count of bases not matched to a gene: 14. Germline V CDR1 and CDR2: SGHNT, YYREEE (reference sequence). The CDR3 totals 18 residues.